This T cell receptor beta chain was identified during a study of post-analysis software for immune sequencing data. Study-wide context: Patients with relapsing-remitting, secondary progressive and progressive-relapsing multiple sclerosis courses were all represented.

Prepared libraries of TCR beta cDNA carried unique molecular identifiers. TCRdb analysed the PCR reads with MiXCR anew, one entry per CDR3 protein. The sample holds 450,000 to 700,000 distinct CDR3 sequences, about 40% seen once. General study results and limits: With TRBV5-6, TRBV5-1 and TRBV20-1 included, about five TRBV segments were more frequent in patients than in controls. People with multiple sclerosis had a significantly lower normalized Chao1 diversity than controls did.

CDR3 size: 15 residues. Trimming stripped 0 bases from V and 3 bases from J, with 9 bases between. About this clonotype: Its antigen is currently unknown.

The TCR originated in a girl between 10 and 17 years old with multiple sclerosis. Sequencing used blood. The V gene is TRBV12-3 or TRBV12-4, the J gene TRBJ1-5; perhaps TRBD1 as D (5 bases). The CDR3 region has the DNA TGTGCCAGCAGTTTAGCGGGGGGGTACAATCAGCCCCAGCATTTT. It codes for CASSLAGGYNQPQHF.